This TCR beta chain was observed in a study of patients and donors after allogeneic stem cell transplantation. The CDR3 extends over 16 amino acids. V was clipped by 6 bases and J by 0 bases; unmatched bases: 4. Germline CDR1 is DFQATT and CDR2 is SNEGSKA (reference sequence). Via MiXCR, TCRdb re-called the RT-PCR reads, giving one row per CDR3 protein. This table has about 57,000 distinct CDR3 sequences, roughly 13% appearing once. The chain links TRBV20-1 to TRBJ2-1; TRBD2 aligns across 14 bases. The sequencing sample was made of blood, either unsorted or a sorted T cell fraction (not recorded which). The sequence was collected from a human donor who was either an allogeneic HSCT recipient or a stem cell or donor lymphocyte infusion donor (not recorded which). It is not recorded whose cells these are; they may come from a transplant donor. CDR3 coding DNA: TGCAGTGCGAAAGGGACTAGCGGGAGCTCCTACAATGAGCAGTTCTTC. It encodes CSAKGTSGSSYNEQFF.